Presented here are 22 T cell receptor beta chains from one specimen sequenced in a study of T cells in Graves' hyperthyroidism and ophthalmopathy. RNA transcripts served as the template for amplifying TCR beta CDR3 regions. HTBI primers drove first-round RT-PCR of the TCR CDR3. A single record per CDR3 protein comes from TCRdb applying MiXCR to the multiplex PCR reads. This table holds 400,000 or so distinct CDR3 sequences, around 13% found once. The specimen was blood. Source of these receptors: a woman in her 30s with Graves' ophthalmopathy.

There are many counts of this clonotype. The chain recombines TRBV20-1 with TRBJ2-7, with 8 bases that match TRBD1. The CDR3 runs to 15 residues. CDR1 and CDR2 (germline): DFQATT, SNEGSKA (reference sequence). V was pared by 2 bases and J by 1 base, with 7 bases of the junction left unmatched. Here the CDR3 reads CSARYSGTGSYEQYF. As DNA, the CDR3 is TGCAGTGCTAGATACTCCGGGACAGGTTCCTACGAGCAGTACTTC.

This clonotype was observed at least ten times. The chain combines TRBV12-3 or TRBV12-4 with TRBJ1-5; D ambiguous. The V gene lost 5 bases and the J gene lost 6 bases, with 14 bases spanning the gap. The CDR3 loop spans 14 amino acids. The CDR3 spells CASSLMVGGQPQHF. The CDR3 DNA reads as TGTGCCAGCAGTCTCATGGTGGGCGGTCAGCCCCAGCATTTT.

This clonotype was found many times. This sequence joins TRBV7-9 and TRBJ2-1; a possible D gene is TRBD1 (6 bases). This CDR3 comprises 13 residues. Germline V gene data show CDR1 as SEHNR and CDR2 as FQNEAQ (reference sequence). Trimming removed 6 bases from V and 8 bases from J, with 14 bases in between. CDR3 nucleotides: TGTGCCAGCAGGGACAGTGTCTTTTATGAGCAGTTCTTC. Translating it yields CASRDSVFYEQFF.

There are many counts of this clonotype. The V call is TRBV5-1, the J call TRBJ2-5, with 7 bases lining up with TRBD2. This CDR3 contains 13 residues. Germline loops: CDR1 SGHRS, CDR2 YFSETQ. J gave up 2 bases and V 6 bases, and 4 bases lay outside the gene matches. This CDR3 is CASTKRGQETQYF. The CDR3 DNA reads as TGCGCCAGCACTAAGCGGGGACAAGAGACCCAGTACTTC.

This clonotype has at least ten counts. The chain employs TRBV29-1 and TRBJ1-1; 10 bases map to TRBD1. V lost 7 bases to trimming and J lost 1 base; unmatched junction nucleotides: 21. The V gene's germline CDR1 is SQVTM and CDR2 ANQGSEA. This CDR3 comprises 19 residues. This CDR3 is CSAGGVAGTGDGWNTEAFF. The DNA of the CDR3 is TGCAGCGCCGGAGGAGTAGCCGGGACAGGGGACGGATGGAACACTGAAGCTTTCTTT.

This clonotype has at least ten counts. The gene calls are TRBV24-1 and TRBJ1-5, with D possibly matching TRBD1 (5 bases). The CDR3 is 15 residues long. V was pared by 3 bases and J by 4 bases, with 12 bases between. Germline V gives CDR1 KGHDR, CDR2 SFDVKD. CDR3 sequence reads: CATSDTGQVNQPQHF. Here the CDR3 DNA reads TGTGCCACCAGTGATACCGGACAAGTTAATCAGCCCCAGCATTTT.

The gene calls are TRBV5-4 and TRBJ2-3; a weak D match, TRBD1 (6 bases). Trimming took off 8 bases at V and 2 bases at J, with 15 bases between the two ends. This CDR3 has 14 residues. Germline V gene sequence: CDR1 SGHNT, CDR2 YYREEE (reference sequence). The CDR3 DNA follows: TGTGCCAGTGCTACAGGGATAGACACAGATACGCAGTATTTT. It translates to CASATGIDTDTQYF.

Many counts were recorded for this clonotype. J is TRBJ2-1 and V is TRBV2, with no clear D. The CDR3 covers 16 residues. Trimming removed 4 bases from V and 0 bases from J, with 13 bases in between. Germline V gene lookup returns CDR1 SNHLY and CDR2 FYNNEI. The CDR3 is CASSGYQQSSYNEQFF. For the CDR3, the DNA is TGTGCCAGCAGTGGGTATCAACAAAGCTCCTACAATGAGCAGTTCTTC.

The V and J genes are TRBV18 and TRBJ2-7; 7 bases fit TRBD1. After removal of 8 bases from V and 4 bases from J, the junction contained 8 bases not matched to a gene. CDR1 and CDR2 from the germline V gene are KGHSH and LQKENI. The CDR3 sequence is 13 residues long. The CDR3 sequence: CASGLGQEYEQYF. For the CDR3, the DNA is TGTGCCAGCGGACTCGGACAGGAGTACGAGCAGTACTTC.

This clonotype was picked up many times. The V and J genes are TRBV30 and TRBJ2-2, with 9 nucleotides matching TRBD1. Germline V gene lookup returns CDR1 GTSNPN and CDR2 SVGIG (reference sequence). The CDR3 is 15 residues long. Trimming took 0 bases from V and 4 from J; bases not matched to a gene: 3. The CDR3 DNA reads TGTGCCTGGAGTGTAATGACAGGGGGCACCGGGGAGCTGTTTTTT. Encoded protein: CAWSVMTGGTGELFF.

In this sample, this clonotype turned up many times. The chain has TRBV20-1 and TRBJ1-5; D ambiguous. This CDR3 has 13 amino acids. Trimming cost V 0 bases and J 6 bases, with 9 bases left between them. Germline lookup yields CDR1 DFQATT and CDR2 SNEGSKA (reference sequence). Written as DNA, the CDR3 is TGCAGTGCTAGAGATTCGGAACGTCAGCCCCAGCATTTT. Its protein is CSARDSERQPQHF.

V usage is TRBV19 and J usage is TRBJ1-5, with D hard to call. Germline V CDR1 and CDR2: LNHDA, SQIVND (reference sequence). This CDR3 spans 15 amino acids. Trimming left V 7 bases short and J 0 bases short, with 13 bases between. The CDR3, as DNA: TGTGCCAGTAACTCCTATACTTATAGCAATCAGCCCCAGCATTTT. Residues: CASNSYTYSNQPQHF.

This clonotype was observed at least ten times. The V call is TRBV12-3 or TRBV12-4, the J call TRBJ1-5, with no clear D. V dropped 4 bases and J dropped 4 bases, with 11 bases sitting between them. The CDR3 has 14 amino acids. The CDR3 loop reads CASSYRDWNQPQHF. The CDR3 DNA reads as TGTGCCAGCAGTTACCGGGATTGGAATCAGCCCCAGCATTTT.

The rearrangement joins TRBV6-1 to TRBJ2-2; either TRBD1 or TRBD2 may supply D (5 bases each). The germline V gene encodes CDR1 MNHNS and CDR2 SASEGT. V was clipped by 6 bases and J by 2 bases, with 13 bases between them. The CDR3 has 15 residues. The CDR3 protein is CASRPEGKNTGELFF. CDR3 bases: TGTGCCAGCAGGCCAGAGGGGAAAAACACCGGGGAGCTGTTTTTT.

This clonotype showed up just a few times. This chain links TRBV6-1 with TRBJ2-1, with D hard to call. Trimming removed 3 bases from V and 5 bases from J, with 8 bases in between. The CDR3 contains 13 residues. CDR1 MNHNS and CDR2 SASEGT come from the germline V gene. This CDR3 is CASSDADHNEQFF. CDR3 coding DNA: TGTGCCAGCAGTGATGCCGACCACAATGAGCAGTTCTTC.

In its sample, this clonotype was seen many times. This chain connects TRBV18 to TRBJ1-1; the D is unclear. V lost 5 bases, J lost 3 bases, and 10 bases lay in between. This CDR3 spans 13 amino acids. Per germline, CDR1 KGHSH and CDR2 LQKENI. CDR3 amino acids: CASSSKWDTEAFF. The CDR3 DNA reads TGTGCCAGCTCATCCAAGTGGGACACTGAAGCTTTCTTT.

This clonotype occurred many times. V usage is TRBV24-1 and J usage is TRBJ2-7, with 7 bases lining up with TRBD2. V lost 5 bases and J lost 2; bases outside the gene matches: 5. From germline, CDR1 is KGHDR and CDR2 SFDVKD. The CDR3 sequence is 14 residues long. The CDR3 region has the DNA TGTGCCACCAGTGTCGGGGACTACCCCTACGAGCAGTACTTC. Translated, it gives CATSVGDYPYEQYF.

This clonotype was recorded many times. V is TRBV12-5 and J is TRBJ1-2, with D possibly matching TRBD1 (5 bases). Trimming shortened V by 1 base and J by 5 bases, and 8 bases separated the two germline ends. Germline CDR1 reads LGHNT; CDR2 reads FRNRAP. The CDR3 contains 13 residues. The CDR3 DNA sequence: TGTGCTAGTGGTTTGGCGGCAGGGTATGGCTACACCTTC. It encodes CASGLAAGYGYTF.

Of note for this clonotype: With a much larger clone just one base away, this may be a read error. V and J are TRBV12-3 or TRBV12-4 and TRBJ2-1; the D is unclear. V was clipped by 5 bases and J by 4 bases, with 12 bases between them. The CDR3 length is 14 residues. The CDR3 region has the DNA TGTGCCAGCAGTCCACTCTCGCCGTACAATGAGCAGTTCTTC. As protein: CASSPLSPYNEQFF.

This clonotype was observed at least ten times. The V and J genes are TRBV20-1 and TRBJ1-1, with D perhaps TRBD1 (5 bases). Germline CDR1 is DFQATT and CDR2 is SNEGSKA (reference sequence). V was shortened by 6 bases and J by 0 bases, with 14 bases between the two germline ends. The CDR3 totals 14 residues. Written as DNA, the CDR3 is TGCAGTGCCAGGGACGGAAACATGAACACTGAAGCTTTCTTT. Its translation: CSARDGNMNTEAFF.

This clonotype was observed many times. The chain has TRBV5-4 and TRBJ2-3; D is perhaps TRBD1 (5 bases). There are 17 residues in the CDR3. V lost 0 bases, J lost 1 base, and 15 bases lay in between. From germline, CDR1 is SGHNT and CDR2 YYREEE (reference sequence). The CDR3 DNA is TGTGCCAGCAGCTTGGAGAAGGGGCCTATTCGCACAGATACGCAGTATTTT. Translated, it gives CASSLEKGPIRTDTQYF.

This clonotype was seen ten or more times. V is TRBV18 and J is TRBJ2-5, with 10 nucleotides matching TRBD2. Germline V gene sequence: CDR1 KGHSH, CDR2 LQKENI. The CDR3 has 17 residues. The J segment lost 2 bases and the V segment lost 3 bases, leaving 9 bases of the junction unmatched. The CDR3 region has the DNA TGTGCCAGCTCACCGGGCAGCGGGGGGGCTGTTCAAGAGACCCAGTACTTC. This translates into CASSPGSGGAVQETQYF. Full variable domain (remainder filled in from reference TRBV18 and TRBJ2-5): NAGVMQNPRHLVRRRGQEARLRCSPMKGHSHVYWYRQLPEEGLKFMVYLQKENIIDESGMPKERFSAEFPKEGPSILRIQQVVRGDSAAYFCASSPGSGGAVQETQYFGPGTRLLVL.